This TCR beta chain was recovered during a study of blood T cell repertoires in COVID-19 (TCRdb year 2020). A note on the overall study: The collaborator samples originated in the United States, Italy and Spain and spanned the acute and convalescent phases of COVID-19. The material from the prospective study consisted of cDNA or gDNA derived from T cells, B-cell-depleted T cells, or PBMCs. Subjects who had been exposed to COVID-19, were actively infected with it, or had recovered from it provided the deeply sampled blood TCRbeta repertoires that made up the dataset. A freely available public database, intended as a resource for researchers studying the immune response to SARS-CoV-2, is where the repertoires were released. The samples were drawn from the first 160 participants of the ongoing ImmuneRACE study and from 950 to 1,500 subjects provided by 6 global collaborators. Nearly every sample came with metadata listing a de-identified subject ID, COVID-19 status, age in years and sex. HLA class I and class II types, where available, came from metadata supplied by the sample provider rather than from assay-based typing. Overall results and qualifications from the work: The amount of clinical and demographic metadata varied by source and participant and was provided uncurated.

Whole blood was collected in K2EDTA tubes by collaborating institutions according to the institutions' own protocols. For TCRbeta analysis, collaborators shipped samples in one of three forms: frozen whole blood, isolated PBMCs, or DNA extracted from either of those sample types. TCRbeta CDR3 regions were amplified from genomic DNA using the immunoSEQ Assay, a bias-controlled multiplex PCR. Per the source publication's procedure: Nucleated cell counts per sample were estimated from amplification of reference gene primers within the assay. To quantify the absolute abundance of each unique TCRbeta CDR3 rearrangement, sequence reads were collapsed and filtered. For each sample, productive Simpson clonality was calculated as the square root of Simpson's diversity index across productive rearrangements. The immuneACCESS repertoire file appears here via TCRdb, limited to in-frame rearrangements. These files lack a portion of the clones; in checked studies, under half of the deficit traces to unresolved V genes, and the cause of the others is not known. V and J calls and clone size are as listed in that table; D and trimming were resolved from the DNA. The sample table holds 400,000 to 550,000 clones, of which more than 85% were seen once. The leading ten clones occupy about 4.3% of the sample.

CDR1 and CDR2 are read off the germline V gene (reference sequence) as MNHEY and SMNVEV. The CDR3 measures 13 amino acids from cysteine to phenylalanine. Only CDR3 DNA is held: 39 bases, read in frame from base 1. From V the trimming removes 5 bases and from J it removes 4 bases, while the gene matches leave 4 bases of the junction unaccounted for. On this clone: There is no known antigen for this receptor. Within one base of it there is no much larger clone, and no base qualities were kept.

Sequenced material: peripheral blood. The rearranged chain carries TRBV27 and TRBJ1-2; 7 of the junction bases match TRBD1. The origin of this receptor is a woman aged 30 to 39 with acute or convalescent COVID-19. The CDR3 protein is CASSTGQSYGYTF. The DNA sequence reads TGTGCCAGCAGTACGGGACAGAGCTATGGCTACACCTTC.